This T cell receptor (beta chain) was sequenced during a study of shared clonotypes between healthy human individuals. CD45RO-negative CD8 cells positively selected for CCR7 made up the naive population, which excluded terminally differentiated effector memory CD45RA+ cells. The trim removed 0 bases at V and 3 bases at J, leaving 5 bases unmatched. Germline CDR1 and CDR2: LGHNA and YSLEER. This CDR3 region has 15 residues. Assay: immunoSEQ multiplex PCR; the TCRdb copy retains only in-frame clones and omits some. The table has some 2 million clones, just under 95% seen once. The V gene is TRBV4-3, the J gene TRBJ2-7, with 7 bases matching TRBD1. This clonotype was sampled from a man aged 18 to 29 in good health. Sequencing was done on a sample of naive CD8+ T cells sorted from blood. DNA for the CDR3: TGCGCCAGCAGCCAAGAGTGGGGACAGAACTACGAGCAGTACTTC. It is translated as CASSQEWGQNYEQYF.